The entry below describes one TCR beta chain. The antigen is undetermined. This specimen belongs to a study of breast tumors, draining lymph nodes, adjacent tissues. Broader study findings: Tumor repertoires ranked between lymph nodes and nontumor tissue in diversity, with V and J gene preferences. The lymph node origin of tumor T cells was framed as consistent with a hypothesis, not demonstrated. Data fit most tumor T cells coming from lymph node, expanding in tumor.

Germline CDR1 is DFQATT and CDR2 is SNEGSKA (reference sequence). The CDR3 extends over 15 amino acids. Deletions cut 3 bases from V and 4 bases from J, with 18 bases between. TCRdb processed the multiplex PCR reads anew with MiXCR; each CDR3 protein has one entry. Here the sample spans approximately 250,000 distinct CDR3 sequences, approximately 36% being singletons. Axillary draining lymph nodes of breast cancer patients supplied the node samples. This receptor was obtained from a female donor with breast cancer. Some clones in this sample may be carry-over from other donors' samples. Material: axillary lymph node tissue. The chain is built from TRBV20-1 and TRBJ1-2; D is unresolved. The DNA of the CDR3 is TGCAGTGCTAGGGCGGGAGCGGGTGATTCCTATGGCTACACCTTC. Its protein product is CSARAGAGDSYGYTF.